These T cell receptor beta chains were read from a single sample in a study of CD8+CD57+ T cells in acquired aplastic anemia. One entry per CDR3 protein results from TCRdb running MiXCR on the reads. The sample records about 130,000 distinct CDR3 sequences, 41% being singletons. Sequences were obtained from sorted CD4+, CD8+, or CD8+CD57+ T cells (not recorded which) from PBMCs. Receptors were obtained from a human donor in good health, serving as a control. CDR3s include the opening cysteine and the closing phenylalanine or tryptophan. D genes are given only for firm matches. Size tells how often a clone was seen (once, few, many) or the class of an expanded clone, and some rows leave it out.

cdr3_nt: TGCAGTGCTAGTCCCTTTTCGCGGGGCTACACCTTC
cdr3_aa: CSASPFSRGYTF
j_call: TRBJ1-2
clone_size: many
d_call: NA
v_call: TRBV20-1

cdr3_nt: TGCGCCAGTGGACAGCATGAAGCTTTCTTT
cdr3_aa: CASGQHEAFF
j_call: TRBJ1-1
clone_size: few
d_call: NA
v_call: TRBV10-2

cdr3_nt: TGTGCCAGCAGTGACAGGAACTATGGCTACACCTTC
cdr3_aa: CASSDRNYGYTF
j_call: TRBJ1-2
clone_size: many
d_call: NA
v_call: TRBV6-1

cdr3_nt: TGCGCCAGCAGTGGGCCAGGGAAGCAAGGCTACACCTTC
cdr3_aa: CASSGPGKQGYTF
j_call: TRBJ1-2
clone_size: NA
d_call: NA
v_call: TRBV10-1

cdr3_nt: TGTGCCAGCAGCGTCGGGGACATGGCCCTCTCTGGAAACACCATATATTTT
cdr3_aa: CASSVGDMALSGNTIYF
j_call: TRBJ1-3
clone_size: many
d_call: NA
v_call: TRBV9

cdr3_nt: TGTGCCAGCAGCCTCTTATGGGGGAGCGGCAATCAGCCCCAGCATTTT
cdr3_aa: CASSLLWGSGNQPQHF
j_call: TRBJ1-5
clone_size: many
d_call: NA
v_call: TRBV7-8

cdr3_nt: TGCAGCGGGAAGGGTAGGGCAGGGGCGAACACTGAAGCTTTCTTT
cdr3_aa: CSGKGRAGANTEAFF
j_call: TRBJ1-1
clone_size: many
d_call: NA
v_call: TRBV29-1

cdr3_nt: TGTGCCAGCAGCTTCAGAAATTCACCCCTCCACTTT
cdr3_aa: CASSFRNSPLHF
j_call: TRBJ1-6
clone_size: once
d_call: NA
v_call: TRBV7-3

cdr3_nt: TGTGCCATCAGTGAGTCCCCGGATTATGGCTACACCTTC
cdr3_aa: CAISESPDYGYTF
j_call: TRBJ1-2
clone_size: many
d_call: NA
v_call: TRBV10-3

cdr3_nt: TGCGCCAGCAGCGCCGGACAGGGAGAGTCAAAGGGGTATGGCTACACCTTC
cdr3_aa: CASSAGQGESKGYGYTF
j_call: TRBJ1-2
clone_size: many
d_call: TRBD1
v_call: TRBV5-1

cdr3_nt: TGCAGCGTTATTGAAGAGACCCAGTACTTC
cdr3_aa: CSVIEETQYF
j_call: TRBJ2-5
clone_size: NA
d_call: NA
v_call: TRBV29-1

cdr3_nt: TGCGCCAGCAGGCCCTCCATCGCGGGGAACACCGGGGAGCTGTTTTTT
cdr3_aa: CASRPSIAGNTGELFF
j_call: TRBJ2-2
clone_size: many
d_call: NA
v_call: TRBV10-1

cdr3_nt: TGTGCCTGGAGCGTGTCGATGGGAGTGACAGATACGCAGTATTTT
cdr3_aa: CAWSVSMGVTDTQYF
j_call: TRBJ2-3
clone_size: NA
d_call: NA
v_call: TRBV30

cdr3_nt: TGTGCCAGTCGGTGGAGCTCCTATAATTCACCCCTCCACTTT
cdr3_aa: CASRWSSYNSPLHF
j_call: TRBJ1-6
clone_size: many
d_call: NA
v_call: TRBV19

cdr3_nt: TGTGCCAGCAGTTTGGACGCTTCGGTGGCAGCTTTCTTT
cdr3_aa: CASSLDASVAAFF
j_call: TRBJ1-1
clone_size: NA
d_call: NA
v_call: TRBV27

cdr3_nt: TGTGCCAGCAGCTTAGTTCGGTATAATGAAAAACTGTTTTTT
cdr3_aa: CASSLVRYNEKLFF
j_call: TRBJ1-4
clone_size: many
d_call: NA
v_call: TRBV7-9

cdr3_nt: TGTGCCTGGAGTGTCGGGCAGAACACTGAAGCTTTCTTT
cdr3_aa: CAWSVGQNTEAFF
j_call: TRBJ1-1
clone_size: many
d_call: NA
v_call: TRBV30

cdr3_nt: TGTGCCAGCAGCCCGATAGCCGGGACAGGGGTTAACACCGGGGAGCTGTTTTTT
cdr3_aa: CASSPIAGTGVNTGELFF
j_call: TRBJ2-2
clone_size: few
d_call: TRBD1
v_call: TRBV4-2

cdr3_nt: TGTGCCAGCGGTGTATACGGGGGCCAGGGCACTGAGGCTTTCTTT
cdr3_aa: CASGVYGGQGTEAFF
j_call: TRBJ1-1
clone_size: NA
d_call: NA
v_call: TRBV2

cdr3_nt: TGTGCCACCAGTGGATTAATAACAGGGAGCACAGATACGCAGTATTTT
cdr3_aa: CATSGLITGSTDTQYF
j_call: TRBJ2-3
clone_size: many
d_call: NA
v_call: TRBV24-1

cdr3_nt: TGTGCCAGCAGTGCCTTGGGGGGCCTAAACTATGGCTACACCTTC
cdr3_aa: CASSALGGLNYGYTF
j_call: TRBJ1-2
clone_size: few
d_call: NA
v_call: TRBV2

cdr3_nt: TGTGCCAGCAGCCAAGGTCGTTCGGGGCCCCAAGAGACCCAGTACTTC
cdr3_aa: CASSQGRSGPQETQYF
j_call: TRBJ2-5
clone_size: NA
d_call: NA
v_call: TRBV7-2

cdr3_nt: TGTGCCAGCAGCCTTAGCGGGGAGGATGTAGTGGATGAGCAGTTCTTC
cdr3_aa: CASSLSGEDVVDEQFF
j_call: TRBJ2-1
clone_size: NA
d_call: TRBD2
v_call: TRBV11-1

cdr3_nt: TGTGCCAGCAGTTACTCGAAGGATGGCAGGGACTATGGCTACACCTTC
cdr3_aa: CASSYSKDGRDYGYTF
j_call: TRBJ1-2
clone_size: NA
d_call: NA
v_call: TRBV6-5

cdr3_nt: TGTGCCAGCAGCCAAGCCAATCAGCCTCAGCATTTT
cdr3_aa: CASSQANQPQHF
j_call: TRBJ1-5
clone_size: NA
d_call: NA
v_call: TRBV7-6

cdr3_nt: TGTGCCAGTAGTGTCGACAGTAGCACAGATACGCAGTATTTT
cdr3_aa: CASSVDSSTDTQYF
j_call: TRBJ2-3
clone_size: many
d_call: NA
v_call: TRBV19

cdr3_nt: TGTGCCACCAGTGATTCGAGCAAGACAGGGGGACCTCGGAAGTACTTC
cdr3_aa: CATSDSSKTGGPRKYF
j_call: TRBJ2-7
clone_size: many
d_call: TRBD1
v_call: TRBV24-1

cdr3_nt: TGTGCCAGCAGCACCATACCTTGGACTAGTAGGGGCGTTCGGTTCTTC
cdr3_aa: CASSTIPWTSRGVRFF
j_call: TRBJ2-1
clone_size: NA
d_call: TRBD2
v_call: TRBV11-2

cdr3_nt: TGTGCCACGAAGGACGGGGCTTACGAGCAGTACTTC
cdr3_aa: CATKDGAYEQYF
j_call: TRBJ2-7
clone_size: NA
d_call: NA
v_call: TRBV19

cdr3_nt: TGTGCCAGCCGAGGGACAGCCTTCGACGGCTACACCTTC
cdr3_aa: CASRGTAFDGYTF
j_call: TRBJ1-2
clone_size: NA
d_call: TRBD1
v_call: TRBV2

cdr3_nt: TGTGCCAGTCGGGGACAAGGAGGCAATCAGCCCCAGCATTTT
cdr3_aa: CASRGQGGNQPQHF
j_call: TRBJ1-5
clone_size: many
d_call: NA
v_call: TRBV19

cdr3_nt: TGTGCCAGCAGCCAAGTACCAGGGGGCTGGACAGATACGCAGTATTTT
cdr3_aa: CASSQVPGGWTDTQYF
j_call: TRBJ2-3
clone_size: many
d_call: TRBD1
v_call: TRBV14

cdr3_nt: TGTGCCAGCAGCCAATACCTGAACACTGAAGCTTTCTTT
cdr3_aa: CASSQYLNTEAFF
j_call: TRBJ1-1
clone_size: many
d_call: NA
v_call: TRBV3-1

cdr3_nt: TGCGCCAGCAGCCTCATATCAAGCTCCTACAATGAGCAGTTCTTC
cdr3_aa: CASSLISSSYNEQFF
j_call: TRBJ2-1
clone_size: many
d_call: NA
v_call: TRBV4-1

cdr3_nt: TGTGCCAGCAGTCTGGGCGTTCCCGGGGCCAACGTCCTGACTTTC
cdr3_aa: CASSLGVPGANVLTF
j_call: TRBJ2-6
clone_size: many
d_call: NA
v_call: TRBV2

cdr3_nt: TGTGCCAGCAGCTGGGGGGGGGATTCCTACGAGCAGTACTTC
cdr3_aa: CASSWGGDSYEQYF
j_call: TRBJ2-7
clone_size: many
d_call: TRBD2
v_call: TRBV7-2

cdr3_nt: TGTGCCAGTAGTCGGAGGGAAAGCGAGCAGTACTTC
cdr3_aa: CASSRRESEQYF
j_call: TRBJ2-7
clone_size: NA
d_call: NA
v_call: TRBV19

cdr3_nt: TGCAGTGCTAGAGATTACAGGGGCTACGAGCAGTACTTC
cdr3_aa: CSARDYRGYEQYF
j_call: TRBJ2-7
clone_size: many
d_call: TRBD1
v_call: TRBV20-1

cdr3_nt: TGTGCCTGGAGTTCTCTAACGGGGTCATCGCCCACAGATACGCAGTATTTT
cdr3_aa: CAWSSLTGSSPTDTQYF
j_call: TRBJ2-3
clone_size: NA
d_call: NA
v_call: TRBV30

cdr3_nt: TGTGCCAGCAGCCTCCCGGGACAGGGTTTGGCCTACGAGCAGTACTTC
cdr3_aa: CASSLPGQGLAYEQYF
j_call: TRBJ2-7
clone_size: few
d_call: TRBD1
v_call: TRBV3-1

cdr3_nt: TGTGCCAGCAGTTACCCCAGCGGGCTCTCCTACAATGAGCAGTTCTTC
cdr3_aa: CASSYPSGLSYNEQFF
j_call: TRBJ2-1
clone_size: many
d_call: NA
v_call: TRBV6-5

cdr3_nt: TGTGCCAGCAGCGTAGCGGCCGGAAACTACGAGCAGTACTTC
cdr3_aa: CASSVAAGNYEQYF
j_call: TRBJ2-7
clone_size: many
d_call: NA
v_call: TRBV9

cdr3_nt: TGTGCCAGCAGCGTTGGACCGGGCTATGGCTACACCTTC
cdr3_aa: CASSVGPGYGYTF
j_call: TRBJ1-2
clone_size: once
d_call: NA
v_call: TRBV7-2

cdr3_nt: TGTGCCAGCAGTTCAGATGGGACGGGAGAAGAGACCCAGTACTTC
cdr3_aa: CASSSDGTGEETQYF
j_call: TRBJ2-5
clone_size: few
d_call: NA
v_call: TRBV6-7

cdr3_nt: TGTGCCAGTAGTCCCAGTGAGTACGAGCAGTACTTC
cdr3_aa: CASSPSEYEQYF
j_call: TRBJ2-7
clone_size: NA
d_call: NA
v_call: TRBV7-3

cdr3_nt: TGTGCCATCAGTGAGAAGGTGAACACTGAAGCTTTCTTT
cdr3_aa: CAISEKVNTEAFF
j_call: TRBJ1-1
clone_size: many
d_call: NA
v_call: TRBV10-3

cdr3_nt: TGTGCCAGCAGCTTAATGTCCTTGGGCTACATAGATACGCAGTATTTT
cdr3_aa: CASSLMSLGYIDTQYF
j_call: TRBJ2-3
clone_size: once
d_call: NA
v_call: TRBV5-4

cdr3_nt: TGTGCCAGCTCTCCCGACAGGGAATACGGCTACACCTTC
cdr3_aa: CASSPDREYGYTF
j_call: TRBJ1-2
clone_size: many
d_call: TRBD1
v_call: TRBV18

cdr3_nt: TGTGCCAGCTCACGGTTCGGGGGCTTGGGGACCCAGTACTTC
cdr3_aa: CASSRFGGLGTQYF
j_call: TRBJ2-5
clone_size: NA
d_call: NA
v_call: TRBV18

cdr3_nt: TGTGCCAGCAGCTCCCACACAGGGAACTATGGCTACACCTTC
cdr3_aa: CASSSHTGNYGYTF
j_call: TRBJ1-2
clone_size: NA
d_call: NA
v_call: TRBV7-2

cdr3_nt: TGTGCCAGCAGCTTAGGAGTGAATGAAAAACTGTTTTTT
cdr3_aa: CASSLGVNEKLFF
j_call: TRBJ1-4
clone_size: many
d_call: NA
v_call: TRBV7-2

cdr3_nt: TGTGCCAGCTCACCAGCGGACAGCAACACTGAAGCTTTCTTT
cdr3_aa: CASSPADSNTEAFF
j_call: TRBJ1-1
clone_size: many
d_call: NA
v_call: TRBV18

cdr3_nt: TGTGCCAGTACGCTCGGCGGGGGTTCCTACGAGCAGTACTTC
cdr3_aa: CASTLGGGSYEQYF
j_call: TRBJ2-7
clone_size: NA
d_call: TRBD2
v_call: TRBV19

cdr3_nt: TGTGCCACCAGTGCCTCATTCACAGGTTTATTAGGGGAGCTGTTTTTT
cdr3_aa: CATSASFTGLLGELFF
j_call: TRBJ2-2
clone_size: many
d_call: NA
v_call: TRBV24-1